The 24 T cell receptor beta chains presented below share a single source sample, sequenced in a study of T cells expressing NK-cell markers. TCRdb reprocessed the 5' RACE reads, with one entry per CDR3 protein and no DNA. Here the sample table reports 350,000 to 400,000 distinct CDR3 sequences. Sequenced input: blood T cells: a sorted CD56 or NKG2C T cell subset, CD4+ or CD8+ T cells, or bulk PBMC T cells (not recorded which). These receptors were collected from a woman aged 50 to 60 in good health.

The V call is TRBV5-5, the J call TRBJ1-1; the D gene TCRdb calls, TRBD1, cannot be checked with no DNA. There are 13 residues in the CDR3. The germline gives CDR1 SGHKS, CDR2 YYEKEE (reference sequence). This chain's CDR3 is CASSFDRVPEAFF.

The chain couples TRBV27 to TRBJ2-3; the D call of TRBD2 rests on TCRdb alone, since no DNA is present to check it. Germline values: CDR1 MNHEY, CDR2 SMNVEV (reference sequence). The CDR3 runs 16 residues. The CDR3 is CASRLAGGSSWDTQYF.

This chain uses TRBV7-8 with TRBJ1-5. This CDR3 is 18 amino acids long. Germline loops: CDR1 SGHVS, CDR2 FQNEAQ. This CDR3 reads CASSLGPRQAHRHQPQHF.

This rearrangement joins TRBV9 to TRBJ2-1; TCRdb reports TRBD2, a call that lacks DNA to check it against. This CDR3 spans 16 amino acids. In germline, CDR1 is SGDLS, CDR2 YYNGEE. CDR3 loop: CASDRSSGSSYNEQFF.

The CDR3 is CASRQWGERTDTQYF. This rearrangement joins TRBV12-3 or TRBV12-4 to TRBJ2-3; TCRdb reports TRBD1, a call that lacks DNA to check it against. The CDR3 totals 15 residues.

V usage is TRBV29-1 and J usage is TRBJ2-5; the D call of TRBD2 rests on TCRdb alone, since no DNA is present to check it. This CDR3 is 12 amino acids long. Germline CDR1 is SQVTM and CDR2 is ANQGSEA. This CDR3 reads CSVETSHETQYF.

CDR3 sequence reads: CASGLGGNYGYTF. V and J are TRBV12-5 and TRBJ1-2; checking the TCRdb D call of TRBD1 is not possible without DNA. Germline CDR1 LGHNT, CDR2 FRNRAP. This CDR3 region has 13 residues.

The rearrangement links TRBV4-2 to TRBJ2-7. The CDR3 runs to 15 residues. From germline, CDR1 is LGHNA and CDR2 YNFKEQ. CDR3 residues: CASSQDEGFSYEQYF.

The V call is TRBV7-6, the J call TRBJ2-1; the TCRdb D gene call, TRBD2, has no DNA to confirm it. This CDR3 is built from 19 residues. Per germline, CDR1 SGHVS and CDR2 FNYEAQ. CDR3 sequence: CASSLWTASSLAGAIEQFF.

V usage is TRBV4-1 and J usage is TRBJ2-5; TCRdb's D gene call, TRBD1, goes unchecked for lack of DNA. CDR3 length equals 14 residues. From germline, CDR1 is MGHRA and CDR2 YSYEKL. CDR3 amino acids: CASSQRGGRETQYF.

The rearrangement uses TRBV7-9 and TRBJ2-2; the D call of TRBD2 rests on TCRdb alone, since no DNA is present to check it. CDR1 SEHNR and CDR2 FQNEAQ come from the germline V gene (reference sequence). The CDR3 extends over 18 amino acids. CDR3 region: CASSSRRLAGGNTGELFF.

The chain uses TRBV6-5 and TRBJ2-2; as DNA is missing, the TRBD1 call by TCRdb cannot be tested. Germline V CDR1 and CDR2: MNHEY, SVGAGI. This CDR3 is built from 15 residues. CDR3 in amino acids: CASSKPGTATGELFF.

J is TRBJ2-1 and V is TRBV15. This CDR3 is 14 amino acids long. From germline, CDR1 is LNHNV and CDR2 YYDKDF (reference sequence). CDR3 region: CATSREQLSNEQFF.

The J gene is TRBJ2-5, the V gene TRBV28. The CDR3 contains 13 residues. Germline V gene sequence: CDR1 MDHEN, CDR2 SYDVKM. The CDR3 spells CASSNKYQETQYF.

This CDR3 is CASSNGRLAGTGELFF. The chain uses TRBV5-1 and TRBJ2-2; TCRdb's D gene call, TRBD2, goes unchecked for lack of DNA. CDR3 length equals 16 residues. The germline gives CDR1 SGHRS, CDR2 YFSETQ.

The rearrangement uses TRBV13 and TRBJ2-1; TCRdb's D gene call, TRBD1, goes unchecked for lack of DNA. This CDR3 has 15 amino acids. CDR1 PRHDT and CDR2 FYEKMQ come from the germline V gene (reference sequence). The CDR3 sequence: CASAPSGLIAPEQFF.

The rearrangement uses TRBV12-3 or TRBV12-4 and TRBJ2-4; TCRdb reports TRBD1, a call that lacks DNA to check it against. The CDR3 spans 12 residues. CDR3 loop: CASSGDGGIQYF.

The V gene is TRBV27, the J gene TRBJ2-1. This CDR3 region has 14 residues. Looked up from germline, CDR1 is MNHEY and CDR2 is SMNVEV (reference sequence). The CDR3 here is CASNTLGSYNEQFF.

J is TRBJ2-3 and V is TRBV24-1; TCRdb names TRBD1, which stays unverified in the absence of DNA. Germline CDR1 and CDR2: KGHDR and SFDVKD. This CDR3 comprises 13 residues. The CDR3 loop reads CATRSSLTDTQYF.

The V and J genes are TRBV12-3 or TRBV12-4 and TRBJ2-1. This CDR3 has 15 amino acids. CDR3 sequence reads: CASSLGALSYNEQFF.

This chain links TRBV12-3 or TRBV12-4 with TRBJ2-3. This CDR3 region has 12 residues. The CDR3 spells CASRENADTQYF.

The genes are TRBV2 and TRBJ2-2; without DNA, the TCRdb call of TRBD1 cannot be checked. The CDR3 runs to 15 residues. Germline V gene lookup returns CDR1 SNHLY and CDR2 FYNNEI. The CDR3 region is CASISTPKAVGELFF.

V is TRBV5-1 and J is TRBJ1-4; the D call of TRBD1 rests on TCRdb alone, since no DNA is present to check it. In germline, CDR1 is SGHRS, CDR2 YFSETQ. This CDR3 is 14 amino acids long. The CDR3: CASSTGTPREKLFF. The full variable domain, in which reference TRBV5-1 and TRBJ1-4 provide the parts outside the CDR3, is KAGVTQTPRYLIKTRGQQVTLSCSPISGHRSVSWYQQTPGQGLQFLFEYFSETQRNKGNFPGRFSGRQFSNSRSEMNVSTLELGDSALYLCASSTGTPREKLFFGSGTQLSVL.

The rearrangement uses TRBV12-3 or TRBV12-4 and TRBJ2-3; TCRdb outputs TRBD1, but without DNA this stays unchecked. The CDR3 covers 12 residues. The chain's CDR3 is CASSLARGSQYF.